The 32 T cell receptor beta chains below all came from one sample that was sequenced in a study of tumor-infiltrating lymphocytes in oesophageal squamous cell carcinoma. TCRdb fed the PCR reads into MiXCR, producing one record per CDR3 protein. In the table there are some 15,000 distinct CDR3 sequences, approximately 48% of which are singletons. The source material was blood. The receptors shown here come from a male donor with esophageal squamous cell carcinoma.

Of note for this clonotype: The CDR3 does not end in the conserved phenylalanine or tryptophan, so this is likely a read error. The DNA is left out, because the CDR3 cannot be placed on it with certainty; the CDR3 is given as TCRdb lists it. The rearrangement uses TRBV12-3 or TRBV12-4 and TRBJ2-6; the listed D gene, TRBD2, was not tested against the DNA. Ends included, the CDR3 has 15 residues. The CDR3 sequence is CASRLQGDSPLHFGA.

V usage is TRBV6-6 and J usage is TRBJ2-4, with TRBD2 as a possible D gene (6 bases). Trimming removed 6 bases from V and 13 bases from J, with 19 bases in between. Looked up from germline, CDR1 is MNHNY and CDR2 is SVGAGI (reference sequence). The CDR3 consists of 13 residues. As DNA, the CDR3 is TGTGCCAGCAGGTATGGCTCGACGGGAGAGCAGTACTTC. Protein product: CASRYGSTGEQYF.

The gene calls are TRBV6-1 and TRBJ2-5; no clear D. The CDR3 consists of 14 residues. Germline V gives CDR1 MNHNS, CDR2 SASEGT. Trimming left V 6 bases short and J 13 bases short, with 24 bases between. The DNA for the CDR3 is TGTGCCAGCAGACCACCCTTGTGTGCCTACGAGCTGTACTTC. Translation gives CASRPPLCAYELYF.

This chain joins TRBV28 and TRBJ1-2; 9 positions match TRBD1. The V gene end was trimmed by 6 bases and the J gene end by 5 bases; junction bases not matched to a gene: 10. Looked up from germline, CDR1 is MDHEN and CDR2 is SYDVKM. The length of the CDR3 is 15 residues. CDR3 nucleotide sequence: TGTGCCAGCAGGGGAGCCGGGACAGGGACGTATGGCTACACCTTC. Its protein product is CASRGAGTGTYGYTF.

This clonotype was seen more than once but under ten times. This chain's CDR3 is CASSPSPRWQYF. The CDR3 DNA reads TGTGCCAGCAGCCCTTCTCCACGATGGCAGTACTTC. This chain joins TRBV12-3 or TRBV12-4 and TRBJ2-5; D is uncertain. Between the trimmed V and J ends, which lost 6 bases and 11 bases, there was a span of 16 bases. The CDR3 covers 12 residues.

This chain links TRBV7-2 with TRBJ2-7; no firm D call. Germline lookup yields CDR1 SGHTA and CDR2 FQGNSA. The V end lost 1 base, the J end lost 10 bases, and 14 bases lay between the germline ends. This CDR3 has 13 residues. The CDR3 loop reads CASSLGPEMAQYF. Written as DNA, the CDR3 is TGTGCCAGCAGCTTAGGCCCCGAGATGGCCCAGTACTTC.

The chain couples TRBV5-1 to TRBJ2-2; D unclear. This CDR3 spans 13 amino acids. V lost 1 base to trimming and J lost 8 bases, with 9 bases between them. Germline CDR1 SGHRS, CDR2 YFSETQ. CDR3 DNA: TGCGCCAGCAGCTTGATCGGTACAGGGGAGCTGTTTTTT. Its translation: CASSLIGTGELFF.

This rearrangement joins TRBV7-2 to TRBJ2-3; D remains unclear. The J call may be wrong; the DNA end is better matched by TRBJ1-1. Germline V gene sequence: CDR1 SGHTA, CDR2 FQGNSA. This CDR3 is 12 amino acids long. As DNA, the CDR3 is TGTGCCAGCAGCTTAGATAACACTGAAGCTTTCTTT. Translated: CASSLDNTEAFF.

V gene TRBV7-2 combines with J gene TRBJ2-1, with 9 bases identical to TRBD2. The end of the DNA is better explained by TRBJ2-7, so the J call may be wrong. CDR3 length equals 15 residues. Per germline, CDR1 SGHTA and CDR2 FQGNSA. CDR3: CASSLRSSGTGEQYF. CDR3 nucleotide sequence: TGTGCCAGCAGCTTAAGGTCTAGCGGGACGGGTGAGCAGTACTTC.

In its sample, this clonotype was seen once. In DNA form, the CDR3 reads TGTGCCAGCAGCCCGGGGACTAGCGGAAGCTCCTACAATGAGCAGTTCTTC. Its translation is CASSPGTSGSSYNEQFF. V and J are TRBV11-3 and TRBJ2-3, with 11 bases identical to TRBD2. The J call may be faulty, since TRBJ2-1 better matches the DNA end. Germline V gives CDR1 SGHNT, CDR2 YENEEA. The CDR3 has 17 residues.

The V call is TRBV5-3, the J call TRBJ2-1; D not certain. The tail of the sequence fits TRBJ1-2 better, so the J call may be wrong. TRBV5-3 is an ORF for which the function is uncertain. The CDR3 extends over 17 amino acids. DNA for the CDR3: TGTGCCAGCAGACGTGGAATGGGTGGTCGGGTCTCCTATGGCTACACCTTC. It translates to CASRRGMGGRVSYGYTF.

This clonotype has at least ten counts. The gene calls are TRBV19 and TRBJ2-5; D uncertain. Trimming took 6 bases from V and 0 from J, leaving 5 bases between them. Per the germline V gene, CDR1 is LNHDA and CDR2 is SQIVND (reference sequence). The CDR3 is made up of 12 amino acids. CDR3 protein: CASRRNQETQYF. The CDR3 DNA follows: TGTGCCAGTAGACGGAACCAAGAGACCCAGTACTTC.

The CDR3 nucleotides are TGTGCCAGCACCCCCTCCGCTGGGGATACGCAGTATTTT. Amino acid sequence: CASTPSAGDTQYF. The V and J genes are TRBV28 and TRBJ1-4; no reliable D call. The J call may be incorrect, as the DNA end agrees better with TRBJ2-3. Germline V gives CDR1 MDHEN, CDR2 SYDVKM. The CDR3 spans 13 residues.

The chain recombines TRBV24-1 with TRBJ2-5; D not certain. The DNA end favors TRBJ2-7, so the J call may be wrong. CDR1 is KGHDR and CDR2 is SFDVKD in the germline V gene. The CDR3 is 12 amino acids. The CDR3 loop is CATSQYGNEQYF. Written as DNA, the CDR3 is TGTGCCACCTCTCAATATGGCAACGAGCAGTACTTC.

The chain uses TRBV6-1 and TRBJ2-1, with TRBD2 matching over 9 bases. From germline, CDR1 is MNHNS and CDR2 SASEGT. This CDR3 has 15 amino acids. Trimming cost V 6 bases and J 4 bases; bases outside gene matches: 7. The CDR3 here is CASRRAGGLYNEQFF. The CDR3 region has the DNA TGTGCCAGCAGACGGGCGGGGGGGCTTTACAATGAGCAGTTCTTC.

This clonotype has at least ten counts. The rearrangement uses TRBV25-1 and TRBJ2-3; D unresolved. The CDR3 consists of 11 residues. The germline V and J ends were trimmed by 8 bases and 3 bases, with 6 bases remaining between them. Germline assignment: CDR1 MGHDK and CDR2 SYGVNS. Written as DNA, the CDR3 is TGTGCCAGCGCTAAGACAGATACGCAGTATTTT. It encodes CASAKTDTQYF.

This clonotype was detected many times. This chain joins TRBV5-4 and TRBJ2-1, with D perhaps TRBD2 (5 bases). The V and J ends lost 4 bases and 4 bases respectively, with 18 bases between them. CDR3 length equals 16 residues. Germline CDR1 and CDR2: SGHNT and YYREEE (reference sequence). The CDR3 loop reads CASSLPPQRTYNEQFF. The CDR3 DNA follows: TGTGCCAGCAGCCTACCTCCTCAGCGGACTTACAATGAGCAGTTCTTC. The full variable domain, rest sourced from reference TRBV5-4 and TRBJ2-1, is ETGVTQSPTHLIKTRGQQVTLRCSSQSGHNTVSWYQQALGQGPQFIFQYYREEENGRGNFPPRFSGLQFPNYSSELNVNALELDDSALYLCASSLPPQRTYNEQFFGPGTRLTVL.

The sample holds many counts of this clonotype. This sequence joins TRBV27 and TRBJ2-1; D perhaps matches TRBD1 (7 bases). Germline V gene lookup returns CDR1 MNHEY and CDR2 SMNVEV (reference sequence). The CDR3 contains 12 residues. V was pared by 6 bases and J by 9 bases, with 12 bases between. The chain's CDR3 is CASSRQGGEQFF. DNA for the CDR3: TGTGCCAGCAGCCGACAGGGAGGTGAGCAGTTCTTC.

The rearrangement links TRBV7-2 to TRBJ2-5, with D perhaps TRBD1 (5 bases). Near its end, the DNA agrees better with TRBJ2-7, so the J call may be wrong. This CDR3 is built from 14 residues. Germline CDR1 is SGHTA and CDR2 is FQGNSA. The CDR3 DNA reads TGTGCCAGCAGTCCTGACTCCACAGGCTACGAGCAGTACTTC. Translated, it gives CASSPDSTGYEQYF.

This chain links TRBV12-3 or TRBV12-4 with TRBJ2-1; D perhaps matches TRBD1 (5 bases). The DNA end is more similar to TRBJ2-7, so the J call may be wrong. The CDR3 sequence is 12 residues long. The DNA for the CDR3 is TGTGCCAGCAGTTTAGAGGGGTACGAGCAGTACTTC. Its protein product is CASSLEGYEQYF.

This clonotype appeared many times. With a much larger clone just one base away, this may be a read error. This chain joins TRBV6-6 and TRBJ2-7; D unclear. The CDR3 consists of 17 residues. Trimming cost V 0 bases and J 7 bases, with 22 bases left between them. Germline-derived CDR1 and CDR2 are MNHNY and SVGAGI (reference sequence). The CDR3 DNA reads as TGTGCCAGCAGTTACTCGATTTTCGGGTCCTCCTACAATGAGCAGTACTTC. It is translated as CASSYSIFGSSYNEQYF.

The J gene is TRBJ2-1, the V gene TRBV10-2; D not certain. TRBJ2-7 explains the end of the DNA better; the J call may be wrong. Germline V gives CDR1 WSHSY, CDR2 SAAADI. This CDR3 region has 13 residues. The CDR3 protein is CASSESVPYEQYF. For the CDR3, the DNA is TGCGCCAGCAGTGAGTCCGTCCCCTACGAGCAGTACTTC.

At least ten counts were recorded for this clonotype. This clone may be a read error of a much larger clone one base away. The chain is built from TRBV28 and TRBJ2-7; 7 bases are shared with TRBD2. This CDR3 region has 14 residues. After removal of 7 bases from V and 7 bases from J, the junction contained 13 bases not matched to a gene. Per germline, CDR1 MDHEN and CDR2 SYDVKM. The CDR3 loop reads CASNRDYSYNEQYF. The DNA of the CDR3 is TGTGCCAGCAACCGGGACTACTCCTACAATGAGCAGTACTTC.

Notes on this clonotype: It is likely a read error, because the conserved phenylalanine at the end of the CDR3 is missing. It is unclear where the CDR3 begins or ends on the DNA, so no DNA is shown, and the CDR3 is as TCRdb lists it. The chain couples TRBV11-1 to TRBJ2-5; TRBD2 is the table's D call, not checked against the DNA. Germline V gene lookup returns CDR1 SGHAT and CDR2 FQDESV (reference sequence). The CDR3 is 17 residues long, counting both termini. CDR3 sequence: CASSPQGQERSPLHFGN.

The J gene is TRBJ2-3, the V gene TRBV7-2; 9 bases fit TRBD1. V dropped 5 bases and J dropped 6; count of bases not matched to a gene: 6. CDR1 SGHTA and CDR2 FQGNSA come from the germline V gene. CDR3 size: 14 residues. CDR3 in amino acids: CASSANRGRDTQYF. CDR3 bases: TGTGCCAGCAGCGCGAACAGGGGGCGGGATACGCAGTATTTT.

This clonotype has only one observation. The chain recombines TRBV7-6 with TRBJ2-4, with TRBD2 matching over 14 bases. The DNA end is more similar to TRBJ2-5, so the J call may be wrong. Looked up from germline, CDR1 is SGHVS and CDR2 is FNYEAQ. The CDR3 runs 16 residues. The CDR3 here is CASSPTGLAGGKTQYF. In nucleotides, the CDR3 is TGTGCCAGCAGTCCGACAGGACTAGCGGGAGGCAAGACCCAGTACTTC.

This clonotype has ten or more counts. The chain combines TRBV24-1 with TRBJ2-1; D gene uncertain. CDR3 length: 14 amino acids. The germline gives CDR1 KGHDR, CDR2 SFDVKD. Trimming cost V 2 bases and J 6 bases, with 10 bases left between them. The CDR3 loop is CATSDSGFSNEQFF. CDR3 DNA sequence: TGTGCCACCAGTGATTCGGGCTTCTCCAATGAGCAGTTCTTC.

Turning to this clonotype: A single base separates this from a much larger clone, so it may be a read error. The chain uses TRBV5-1 and TRBJ2-5; no reliable D call. Trimming took off 2 bases at V and 11 bases at J, with 19 bases between the two ends. This CDR3 comprises 14 residues. The germline CDR1 and CDR2 sequences are SGHRS and YFSETQ. This chain's CDR3 is CASSLEAGLDEQYF. The CDR3 DNA reads TGCGCCAGCAGCTTAGAAGCCGGGCTCGATGAGCAGTACTTC.

This clonotype was detected a few times. CDR3 protein: CASSFGRDLAKNIQYF. CDR3 DNA sequence: TGTGCCAGCAGCTTTGGGAGGGACCTAGCCAAAAACATTCAGTACTTC. The chain couples TRBV11-2 to TRBJ2-4; 7 bases line up with TRBD2. The V gene end was trimmed by 3 bases and the J gene end by 0 bases; junction bases not matched to a gene: 5. Germline CDR1 and CDR2: SGHAT and FQNNGV. There are 16 residues in the CDR3.

In this sample, this clonotype turned up a few times. The genes are TRBV4-1 and TRBJ2-2; no clear D gene. The V end was cut by 4 bases, the J end by 5 bases, with 8 bases between. Germline V lookup: CDR1 MGHRA, CDR2 YSYEKL. This CDR3 is built from 13 residues. DNA for the CDR3: TGCGCCAGCAGCCCCGCAGGAACCGGGGAGCTGTTTTTT. This codes for CASSPAGTGELFF.

Concerning this clonotype: The CDR3 carries no conserved terminal phenylalanine or tryptophan, so it likely arises from a read error. The limits of the CDR3 on the DNA are not certain, so only TCRdb's listed CDR3 is given. The genes are TRBV4-1 and TRBJ2-7; TRBD1, the table's D call, was not compared with the DNA. CDR1 and CDR2 from the germline V gene are MGHRA and YSYEKL. The CDR3 is 20 residues long, ends included. CDR3 sequence: CASSQDTALQSHRFPVQKPS.

Comments on this clonotype: No DNA is shown, since the ends of the CDR3 on it are uncertain; the CDR3 is the one TCRdb lists. This chain joins TRBV6-6 and TRBJ2-6; whether TRBD1, the table's D call, matches the DNA was not checked. CDR1 is MNHNY and CDR2 is SVGAGI in the germline V gene (reference sequence). The CDR3 sequence runs 17 residues, both termini included. The CDR3 region is CASSPGTGVLLRAVLRF.